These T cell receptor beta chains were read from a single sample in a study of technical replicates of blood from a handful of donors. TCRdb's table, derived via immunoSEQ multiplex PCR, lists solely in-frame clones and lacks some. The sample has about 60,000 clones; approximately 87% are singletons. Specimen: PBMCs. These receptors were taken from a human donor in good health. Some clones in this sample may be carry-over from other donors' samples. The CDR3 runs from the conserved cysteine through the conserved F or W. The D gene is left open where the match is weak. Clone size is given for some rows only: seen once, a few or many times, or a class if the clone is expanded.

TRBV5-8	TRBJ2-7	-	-	CASSLWRDEQYF	TGTGCCAGCAGCTTGTGGCGGGACGAGCAGTACTTC
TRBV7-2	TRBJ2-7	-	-	CASSYTPSYEQYF	TGTGCCAGCAGCTATACACCTTCCTACGAGCAGTACTTC
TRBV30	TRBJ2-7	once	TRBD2	CAWSGGRGREAIPTSIDF	TGTGCCTGGAGTGGGGGAAGAGGGCGGGAGGCCATTCCTACGAGCATTGACTTC
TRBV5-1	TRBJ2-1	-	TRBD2	CASSRAGTSGSLEQFF	TGCGCCAGCAGCCGGGCGGGGACTAGCGGGTCACTTGAGCAGTTCTTC
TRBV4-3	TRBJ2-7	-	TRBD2	CASSQDHPGGASGKQYF	TGCGCCAGCAGCCAAGACCACCCCGGGGGGGCTAGCGGGAAGCAGTACTTC
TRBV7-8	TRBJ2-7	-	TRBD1	CASSKDRGRPYEQYF	TGTGCCAGCAGCAAGGACAGGGGCCGCCCCTACGAGCAGTACTTC
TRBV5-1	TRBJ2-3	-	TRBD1	CASSTGQGTDTQYF	TGCGCCAGCAGCACTGGACAGGGGACAGATACGCAGTATTTT
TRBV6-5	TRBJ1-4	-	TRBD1	CASSYGQEINEKLFF	TGTGCCAGCAGTTACGGACAGGAAATTAATGAAAAACTGTTTTTT
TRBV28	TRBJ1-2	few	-	CASTGNYGYTF	TGTGCCAGCACGGGGAACTATGGCTACACCTTC
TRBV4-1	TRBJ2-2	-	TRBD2	CASSPRLAGGELFF	TGCGCCAGCAGCCCCAGACTAGCGGGCGGGGAGCTGTTTTTT
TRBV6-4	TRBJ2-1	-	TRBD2	CASSDSAGGGREQFF	TGTGCCAGCAGTGACTCTGCCGGGGGGGGCCGTGAGCAGTTCTTC
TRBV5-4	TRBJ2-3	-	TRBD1	CASRQDRGYADTQYF	TGTGCCAGCAGGCAAGACAGGGGGTACGCAGATACGCAGTATTTT
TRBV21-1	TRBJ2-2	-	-	CASIQEGYTGELFF	TGTGCCAGCATCCAAGAGGGATACACCGGGGAGCTGTTTTTT
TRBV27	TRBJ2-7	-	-	CASSPITLSDKGAYEQYF	TGTGCCAGCAGTCCGATTACCCTCTCGGATAAAGGGGCCTACGAGCAGTACTTC
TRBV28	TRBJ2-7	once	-	CASNQSGRESYEQYF	TGTGCCAGCAACCAATCGGGACGGGAGTCCTACGAGCAGTACTTC
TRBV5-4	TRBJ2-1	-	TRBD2	CASSQSGVFSYNEQFF	TGTGCCAGCAGCCAAAGCGGGGTTTTCTCCTACAATGAGCAGTTCTTC
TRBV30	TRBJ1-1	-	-	CASHGGHSNTEAFF	TGTGCCTCCCACGGCGGACATTCGAACACTGAAGCTTTCTTT
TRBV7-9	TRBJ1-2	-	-	CASSLNGRMYGYTF	TGTGCCAGCAGCTTAAACGGTCGAATGTATGGCTACACCTTC
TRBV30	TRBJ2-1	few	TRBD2	CAWSVQAGGLVEQFF	TGTGCCTGGAGTGTACAAGCGGGAGGGCTGGTTGAGCAGTTCTTC
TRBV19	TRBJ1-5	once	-	CASRPTLYGGRDQPQHF	TGTGCCAGTAGGCCAACCCTCTACGGGGGGAGAGATCAGCCCCAGCATTTT
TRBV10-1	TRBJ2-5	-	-	CASSARGAVQETQYF	TGCGCCAGCAGCGCCAGGGGGGCGGTGCAAGAGACCCAGTACTTC
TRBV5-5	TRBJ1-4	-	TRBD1	CASRGQGAINGKLFF	TGTGCCAGCAGGGGACAGGGGGCGATTAACGGAAAACTGTTTTTT
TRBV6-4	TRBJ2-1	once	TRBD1	CASSDEGGFYNEQFF	TGTGCCAGCAGTGACGAAGGGGGCTTCTACAATGAGCAGTTCTTC
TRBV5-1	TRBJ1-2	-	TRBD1	CASSPQQGARNYGYTF	TGCGCCAGCAGCCCTCAACAGGGGGCGAGGAACTATGGCTACACCTTC
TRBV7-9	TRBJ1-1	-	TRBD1	CASSQVTGGGEAFF	TGTGCCAGCAGCCAAGTTACAGGGGGCGGTGAAGCTTTCTTT
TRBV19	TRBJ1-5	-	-	CASVPRGGQPQHF	TGTGCCAGTGTCCCGCGTGGCGGTCAGCCCCAGCATTTT
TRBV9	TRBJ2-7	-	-	CASSVQGGYEQYF	TGTGCCAGCAGCGTACAGGGCGGCTACGAGCAGTACTTC
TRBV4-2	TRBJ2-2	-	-	CASSQEGSGANTGELFF	TGTGCCAGCAGCCAAGAGGGATCCGGGGCGAACACCGGGGAGCTGTTTTTT
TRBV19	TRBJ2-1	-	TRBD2	CASSTISGGSYNEQFF	TGTGCCAGTAGTACAATTAGCGGGGGCTCCTACAATGAGCAGTTCTTC
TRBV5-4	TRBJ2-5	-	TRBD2	CASSILGTGGAETQYF	TGTGCCAGCAGCATCCTAGGGACGGGGGGTGCGGAGACCCAGTACTTC
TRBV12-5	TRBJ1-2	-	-	CASGSDSDRIRGYGYTF	TGTGCTAGTGGTTCGGATTCAGACAGAATTAGGGGCTATGGCTACACCTTC
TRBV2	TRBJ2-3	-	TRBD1	CASSRTGGLDTQYF	TGTGCCAGCAGTCGGACAGGGGGCTTAGATACGCAGTATTTT
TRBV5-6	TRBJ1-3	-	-	CASTLGGADFPIYF	TGTGCCAGCACCTTAGGGGGGGCTGACTTTCCCATATATTTT
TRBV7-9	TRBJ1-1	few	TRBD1	CASSPGQGNTEAFF	TGTGCCAGCAGCCCAGGACAGGGGAACACTGAAGCTTTCTTT
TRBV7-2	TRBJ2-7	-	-	CASSLEGGASYEQYF	TGTGCCAGCAGCTTAGAAGGGGGGGCCTCCTACGAGCAGTACTTC
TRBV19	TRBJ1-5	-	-	CASRSYEGNQPQHF	TGTGCCAGTAGATCCTATGAGGGCAATCAGCCCCAGCATTTT
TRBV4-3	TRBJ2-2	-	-	CASSQDSRELYTGELFF	TGCGCCAGCAGCCAAGATAGCAGGGAACTCTATACCGGGGAGCTGTTTTTT
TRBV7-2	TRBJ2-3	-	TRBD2	CASSSSVGLGRPDTQYF	TGTGCCAGCAGCTCTTCTGTGGGACTAGGACGCCCAGATACGCAGTATTTT
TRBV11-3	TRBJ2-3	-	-	CASSKGAQYF	TGTGCCAGCAGCAAGGGGGCGCAGTATTTT
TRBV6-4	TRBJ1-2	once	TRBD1	CASRSMNRGPGPNGGYTF	TGTGCCAGCAGGTCAATGAACAGGGGACCCGGTCCGAATGGTGGCTACACCTTC
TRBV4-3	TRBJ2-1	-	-	CASSQGNTLYNEQFF	TGCGCCAGCAGCCAGGGCAACACGCTCTACAATGAGCAGTTCTTC
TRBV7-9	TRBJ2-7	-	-	CAGGTVSYEQYF	TGTGCCGGCGGGACGGTCTCCTACGAGCAGTACTTC
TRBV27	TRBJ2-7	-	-	CASKDRRGSYEQYF	TGTGCCAGCAAGGACCGGCGGGGCTCCTACGAGCAGTACTTC
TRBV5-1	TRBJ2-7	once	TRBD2	CASSLELAGGHSYEQYF	TGCGCCAGCAGCTTGGAACTAGCGGGAGGGCACTCCTACGAGCAGTACTTC
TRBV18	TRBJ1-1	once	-	CASSLTGNTEAFF	TGTGCCAGCTCACTTACAGGTAACACTGAAGCTTTCTTT
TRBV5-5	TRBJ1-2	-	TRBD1	CASSVRTGLLYGYTF	TGTGCCAGCAGCGTACGGACAGGGCTACTCTATGGCTACACCTTC
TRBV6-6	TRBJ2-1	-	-	CASSYGTGRDEQFF	TGTGCCAGCAGTTACGGAACAGGGCGCGATGAGCAGTTCTTC